Presented here are 19 T cell receptor beta chains from one specimen sequenced in a study of shared clonotypes between healthy human individuals. Assay used: immunoSEQ multiplex PCR; TCRdb lists only in-frame clones, some missing. The sample carries nearly 600,000 clones, roughly 95% recorded once. Naive CD8 cells lacked CD45RO and underwent positive selection for CCR7, leaving out terminally differentiated effector memory CD45RA+ cells. Sequenced: naive CD8+ T cells sorted from blood. These TCRs come from a woman in her twenties or thirties in good health.

The chain recombines TRBV10-3 with TRBJ2-5; the match to TRBD2 covers 9 bases. The J call may be faulty, since TRBJ2-7 better matches the DNA end. CDR3 length equals 15 residues. Germline CDR1 reads ENHRY; CDR2 reads SYGVKD. Written as DNA, the CDR3 is TGTGCCACCCGATCCGGGACTAGCTCGTCCTACGAGCAGTACTTC. It specifies CATRSGTSSSYEQYF.

The chain combines TRBV7-8 with TRBJ2-1; a weak D match, TRBD1 (6 bases). The germline V and J ends were trimmed by 1 base and 10 bases, with 17 bases remaining between them. Germline CDR1 is SGHVS and CDR2 is FQNEAQ. The CDR3 contains 15 residues. CDR3 loop: CASSLEQGVRVEQFF. The DNA of the CDR3 is TGTGCCAGCAGCTTAGAACAGGGTGTAAGGGTCGAGCAGTTCTTC. Complete variable domain (other parts from reference TRBV7-8 and TRBJ2-1): GAGVSQSPRYKVAKRGQDVALRCDPISGHVSLFWYQQALGQGPEFLTYFQNEAQLDKSGLPSDRFFAERPEGSVSTLKIQRTQQEDSAVYLCASSLEQGVRVEQFFGPGTRLTVL.

This chain connects TRBV28 to TRBJ2-3; TRBD1 matches 9 bases. CDR3 length: 16 amino acids. The V gene's germline CDR1 is MDHEN and CDR2 SYDVKM. Trimming at V came to 4 bases and at J to 2 bases, leaving 7 bases not matched to a gene. Here the CDR3 DNA reads TGTGCCAGCAGTTCTCCTAGGACAGGGGACACAGATACGCAGTATTTT. Amino acids: CASSSPRTGDTDTQYF.

This chain uses TRBV5-4 with TRBJ1-2, with TRBD1 matching 7 bases. The CDR3 is 13 amino acids. Trimming took 4 bases from V and 6 from J; bases not matched to a gene: 6. Germline CDR1 and CDR2: SGHNT and YYREEE (reference sequence). The CDR3 DNA sequence: TGTGCCAGCAGCCCCCCAGGGGGGGATGGCTACACCTTC. Amino acids: CASSPPGGDGYTF. Full variable domain (remainder filled in from reference TRBV5-4 and TRBJ1-2): ETGVTQSPTHLIKTRGQQVTLRCSSQSGHNTVSWYQQALGQGPQFIFQYYREEENGRGNFPPRFSGLQFPNYSSELNVNALELDDSALYLCASSPPGGDGYTFGSGTRLTVV.

This chain uses TRBV27 with TRBJ1-1; D is possibly TRBD1 (5 bases). Trimming stripped 0 bases from V and 5 bases from J, with 10 bases between. The CDR3 runs to 14 residues. Germline V gives CDR1 MNHEY, CDR2 SMNVEV (reference sequence). The CDR3 nucleotides are TGTGCCAGCAGTTTATCAGGGGCAGGAACTGAAGCTTTCTTT. This translates into CASSLSGAGTEAFF.

The chain has TRBV6-6 and TRBJ1-2, with D possibly matching TRBD1 (5 bases). V was pared by 6 bases and J by 4 bases, with 12 bases between. The CDR3 has 13 amino acids. Germline V gene lookup returns CDR1 MNHNY and CDR2 SVGAGI (reference sequence). CDR3 region: CASRGGPIYGYTF. The CDR3 DNA reads as TGTGCCAGCAGGGGGGGACCGATCTATGGCTACACCTTC.

The chain joins TRBV4-2 to TRBJ2-1; 8 nucleotides line up with TRBD2. After removal of 0 bases from V and 7 bases from J, the junction contained 8 bases not matched to a gene. Germline V gives CDR1 LGHNA, CDR2 YNFKEQ. The CDR3 totals 16 residues. This chain's CDR3 is CASSQDPREGQNEQFF. The CDR3 DNA reads TGTGCCAGCAGCCAAGATCCCCGGGAGGGCCAGAATGAGCAGTTCTTC.

V and J are TRBV6-5 and TRBJ1-5; D not certain. V gave up 5 bases and J gave up 5 bases, with 10 bases separating them. CDR1 is MNHEY and CDR2 is SVGAGI in the germline V gene. This CDR3 has 13 amino acids. CDR3 bases: TGTGCCAGCAGTCCAGGTGGGTATCAGCCCCAGCATTTT. Amino acid sequence: CASSPGGYQPQHF.

The chain combines TRBV7-6 with TRBJ2-1, with D possibly matching TRBD1 (8 bases). This CDR3 region has 18 residues. CDR1 and CDR2 (germline): SGHVS, FNYEAQ. Trimming cost V 2 bases and J 4 bases, with 21 bases left between them. In nucleotides, the CDR3 is TGTGCCAGCAGCTTATCCTCTACAGGGGGGGATCAATACAATGAGCAGTTCTTC. This codes for CASSLSSTGGDQYNEQFF.

A word on this clone: At the DNA level, this CDR3 is encoded by other sequences in the same sample as well. The chain links TRBV6-6 to TRBJ2-3; 7 bases line up with TRBD2. With V trimmed by 2 bases and J by 0 bases, 2 bases remained unmatched. The CDR3 runs to 15 residues. Germline lookup yields CDR1 MNHNY and CDR2 SVGAGI (reference sequence). DNA of the CDR3: TGTGCCAGCAGTTACCTAGCGGAAAGCACAGATACGCAGTATTTT. Protein: CASSYLAESTDTQYF.

A remark on this clone: Different DNA sequences within this sample yield the same CDR3. J is TRBJ2-3 and V is TRBV27, with 9 nucleotides matching TRBD2. CDR3 length: 14 amino acids. Trimming at V came to 1 base and at J to 6 bases, leaving 2 bases not matched to a gene. Germline CDR1 reads MNHEY; CDR2 reads SMNVEV (reference sequence). For the CDR3, the DNA is TGTGCCAGCAGTTTATTAGCGGGGGTCGATACGCAGTATTTT. Protein: CASSLLAGVDTQYF.

This chain links TRBV27 with TRBJ2-3; 7 nucleotides line up with TRBD2. CDR3 length: 15 amino acids. CDR1 and CDR2 from the germline V gene are MNHEY and SMNVEV (reference sequence). Germline trimming cut 3 bases from V and 6 bases from J; bases unmatched to any gene: 9. In DNA, the CDR3 is TGTGCCAGCAGTTTTTGGGCTAGCGGTGCGGATACGCAGTATTTT. This codes for CASSFWASGADTQYF.

The V gene is TRBV16, the J gene TRBJ2-5, with TRBD2 identical over 7 bases. This CDR3 spans 16 amino acids. Germline V gives CDR1 KGHSY, CDR2 FQNENV. The V gene end was trimmed by 4 bases and the J gene end by 2 bases; junction bases not matched to a gene: 10. For the CDR3, the DNA is TGTGCCAGCAGCCCCAGCCCGGGGGGTAGGCAAGAGACCCAGTACTTC. Amino acids: CASSPSPGGRQETQYF.

The chain employs TRBV27 and TRBJ2-1; D remains unclear. CDR3 length: 15 amino acids. Trimming pared 2 bases from V and 4 bases from J, leaving 12 bases between. Germline-derived CDR1 and CDR2 are MNHEY and SMNVEV (reference sequence). The chain's CDR3 is CASSLISLGYNEQFF. DNA of the CDR3: TGTGCCAGCAGTTTAATTTCCTTGGGGTACAATGAGCAGTTCTTC.

The V gene is TRBV19, the J gene TRBJ1-2; 7 nucleotides align to TRBD1. The length of the CDR3 is 15 residues. The germline gives CDR1 LNHDA, CDR2 SQIVND (reference sequence). V shed 1 base and J 6 bases; nucleotides not matched to a gene: 8. CDR3 sequence: CASSIAFRTGDGYTF. Here the CDR3 DNA reads TGTGCCAGTAGTATAGCATTCCGGACAGGAGATGGCTACACCTTC.

The CDR3 protein is CASSLVGGELFF. DNA for the CDR3: TGTGCCAGCAGCTTGGTTGGCGGGGAGCTGTTTTTT. This chain joins TRBV5-6 and TRBJ2-2, with D unclear. This CDR3 has 12 residues. V lost 0 bases to trimming and J lost 7 bases, with 4 bases between them. The germline V gene has CDR1 SGHDT and CDR2 YYEEEE.

This chain joins TRBV7-6 and TRBJ2-3; TRBD2 is a possible D gene (6 bases). Germline CDR1 and CDR2: SGHVS and FNYEAQ. Deletions cut 2 bases from V and 0 bases from J, with 12 bases between. This CDR3 region has 16 residues. DNA for the CDR3: TGTGCCAGCAGCTTATTCAGCGGGCCGAGCACAGATACGCAGTATTTT. Protein: CASSLFSGPSTDTQYF.

The rearrangement uses TRBV29-1 and TRBJ2-5, with 11 nucleotides matching TRBD2. Germline V lookup: CDR1 SQVTM, CDR2 ANQGSEA. V trimming: 6 bases; J trimming: 5 bases; junction bases outside the gene matches: 8. This CDR3 spans 14 amino acids. The CDR3 nucleotides read TGCAGCGTCGAGACTAGCGGGATTGGGGAGACCCAGTACTTC. Its translation: CSVETSGIGETQYF.

The rearrangement uses TRBV11-2 and TRBJ2-7; TRBD2 matches at 11 bases. V trimming: 5 bases; J trimming: 3 bases; junction bases outside the gene matches: 6. Looked up from germline, CDR1 is SGHAT and CDR2 is FQNNGV. CDR3 size: 15 residues. The CDR3 DNA follows: TGTGCCAGCAGCGTGGGACTAGCGGAGAACTACGAGCAGTACTTC. Its translation: CASSVGLAENYEQYF.